This TCR beta chain was recovered during a study of beta chain features in type 1 diabetes. Sequencing targeted expressed TCRB transcripts, as all isolated RNA had been reverse transcribed. Clones were sequenced by immunoSEQ multiplex PCR, and TCRdb holds only the in-frame ones, with some missing. This repertoire shows a few hundred thousand clones, 8.5% to 10% found once; its top ten account for about 0.6%. Findings and caveats of the study: Researchers report that Type 1 diabetes patients had moderately but significantly shorter TCRB CDR3s across all four CD4+ subsets.

A remark on this clone: The antigen is unknown.

The CDR3 is 14 amino acids. The germline V and J ends were trimmed by 1 base and 2 bases, with 9 bases remaining between them. Germline lookup yields CDR1 MNHNS and CDR2 SASEGT. Sequenced material: central memory CD4+ T cells from blood. This sequence was found in a man aged 30 to 39 with type 1 diabetes. The rearrangement links TRBV6-1 to TRBJ2-7; the D call may be TRBD1 or TRBD2 (6 bases each). The chain's CDR3 is CASSEGGATYEQYF. CDR3 in DNA: TGTGCCAGCAGTGAAGGGGGGGCAACCTACGAGCAGTACTTC.